This TCR beta chain was captured in a study of CD8+CD57+ T cells in acquired aplastic anemia. Study at large: DNA per sorted CD4+ or CD8+ sample ranged 0.2 to 27.4 ug, averaging roughly 3.3 ug.

This CDR3 is built from 16 residues. V lost 0 bases, J lost 2 bases, and 6 bases stayed unmatched. CDR1 and CDR2 from the germline V gene are SGHDT and YYEEEE. TCR beta VDJ combinations and CDR3 sequences were profiled from genomic DNA. TCRdb re-called the reads through MiXCR, storing one row per CDR3 protein. In the table there are approximately 95,000 distinct CDR3 sequences, around 62% of which are singletons. CD8+CD57+ cell expansion, shown by flow cytometry, had occurred in the patients selected for sequencing. There were no patients without severe acquired aplastic anemia. Patients were treatment-naive when blood was sampled.

The chain is built from TRBV5-6 and TRBJ2-3, with 7 bases aligning to TRBD2. This sequence was found in a human donor with aplastic anemia. Material: sorted CD4+, CD8+, or CD8+CD57+ T cells (not recorded which) from PBMCs. The CDR3 reads CASSLGLADPTDTQYF. The DNA for the CDR3 is TGTGCCAGCAGCTTGGGGCTAGCGGACCCCACAGATACGCAGTATTTT.